These 13 T cell receptor beta chains were sequenced from one sample in a study of identical twins (dated by TCRdb to the mid-2010s). Preparation of the library involved 5' RACE. These reads were obtained on an Illumina HiSeq 2000. The public reads were quality trimmed at Q25 with fastp and then assembled into clones with MiXCR by TCRdb, keeping productive beta chains. Duplicate CDR3 protein sequences are folded into a single record with the most common DNA and genes. The sample has roughly 570,000 distinct CDR3 sequences on record, 9% to 10% of them singletons. The biggest ten clones account for roughly 3% of the sample. These sequences were also reported in another study, on yellow fever vaccine responses in identical twins.

Source material: PBMCs. The receptors were gathered from a woman younger than 30 in good health.

The chain is built from TRBV5-1 and TRBJ2-2; 11 bases match TRBD2. This CDR3 has 16 residues. Germline loops: CDR1 SGHRS, CDR2 YFSETQ. V shed 0 bases, J shed 5 bases, and the junction held 3 bases outside the gene matches. CDR3 in amino acids: CASSLGLAGSTGELFF. The CDR3 DNA sequence: TGCGCCAGCAGCTTGGGACTAGCGGGATCAACCGGGGAGCTGTTTTTT.

V gene TRBV6-5 combines with J gene TRBJ1-2, with D uncertain. The CDR3 consists of 12 residues. V lost 9 bases to trimming and J lost 1 base, with 9 bases between them. The germline V gene encodes CDR1 MNHEY and CDR2 SVGAGI. The CDR3 region is CASLSYNYGYTF. The CDR3 nucleotides are TGTGCCAGTCTTTCCTATAACTATGGCTACACCTTC.

This clonotype has at least ten counts. This rearrangement joins TRBV3-1 to TRBJ1-1, with a possible D match to TRBD1 (6 bases). The CDR3 is 14 residues long. Trimming removed 1 base from V and 8 bases from J, with 14 bases in between. In germline, CDR1 is LGHDT, CDR2 YNNKEL (reference sequence). The CDR3 DNA follows: TGTGCCAGCAGCCAAGTATCGGGGGGCGGGGAAGCTTTCTTT. It yields the protein CASSQVSGGGEAFF.

This clonotype was detected ten times or more. The chain uses TRBV7-9 and TRBJ2-7, with D maybe TRBD1 (5 bases). V was shortened by 3 bases and J by 5 bases, with 8 bases between the two germline ends. The CDR3 is 12 amino acids. From germline, CDR1 is SEHNR and CDR2 FQNEAQ (reference sequence). DNA of the CDR3: TGTGCCAGCAGCTTGGAAGGGGACGAGCAGTACTTC. Translated: CASSLEGDEQYF.

This clonotype was seen a handful of times. The chain uses TRBV15 and TRBJ2-1; 8 bases fit TRBD2. The CDR3 length is 16 residues. V trimming: 5 bases; J trimming: 2 bases; junction bases outside the gene matches: 8. Germline-derived CDR1 and CDR2 are LNHNV and YYDKDF (reference sequence). The CDR3 DNA follows: TGTGCCACCAGCCCCGTCCGGGGGGGCGCCTACAATGAGCAGTTCTTC. This gives the protein CATSPVRGGAYNEQFF.

This clonotype was counted at least ten times. The rearrangement joins TRBV12-3 or TRBV12-4 to TRBJ1-1; D perhaps matches TRBD1 (5 bases). The CDR3 contains 15 residues. V dropped 4 bases and J dropped 4 bases, with 16 bases sitting between them. DNA of the CDR3: TGTGCCAGCAGTTCAAGGCGGGGGTGGGTCACTGAAGCTTTCTTT. Amino acid sequence: CASSSRRGWVTEAFF.

In its sample, this clonotype was seen many times. The V and J genes are TRBV12-3 or TRBV12-4 and TRBJ2-5; TRBD2 agrees at 7 bases. The CDR3 loop spans 15 amino acids. J was trimmed by 5 bases and V by 3 bases; bases with no gene match: 9. The chain's CDR3 is CASSFTSEVEETQYF. In DNA form, the CDR3 reads TGTGCCAGCAGTTTTACTAGCGAGGTAGAGGAGACCCAGTACTTC.

This clonotype has just a few counts. The rearrangement uses TRBV20-1 and TRBJ2-7, with 9 bases that match TRBD1. J lost 4 bases, V lost 6 bases, and 19 bases had no gene match. This CDR3 has 17 amino acids. Germline V gene lookup returns CDR1 DFQATT and CDR2 SNEGSKA (reference sequence). CDR3 coding DNA: TGCAGTGCCAAACCCCAATTGCAACGGGACAGGGTTTACGAGCAGTACTTC. This codes for CSAKPQLQRDRVYEQYF.

This clonotype was picked up many times. The genes are TRBV27 and TRBJ2-3, with D perhaps being TRBD1 or TRBD2 (6 bases each). The ends were cut back, 8 bases at V and 7 bases at J, with 16 bases in the middle. The CDR3 loop spans 13 amino acids. The germline gives CDR1 MNHEY, CDR2 SMNVEV (reference sequence). As DNA, the CDR3 is TGTGCCAGCGCGATTGCACGGGGGCATACGCAGTATTTT. This encodes CASAIARGHTQYF.

The chain links TRBV12-3 or TRBV12-4 to TRBJ2-5, with TRBD2 matching 12 bases. This CDR3 is built from 14 residues. After removal of 6 bases from V and 5 bases from J, the junction contained 4 bases not matched to a gene. The CDR3 protein is CASRTSGRGETQYF. The CDR3 bases are TGTGCCAGCAGGACTAGCGGGAGAGGGGAGACCCAGTACTTC.

This clonotype was counted between two and nine times. The chain combines TRBV20-1 with TRBJ2-7; TRBD2 aligns across 7 bases. This CDR3 has 15 residues. Trimming cost V 4 bases and J 2 bases; bases outside gene matches: 11. Germline-derived CDR1 and CDR2 are DFQATT and SNEGSKA (reference sequence). For the CDR3, the DNA is TGCAGTGCTACCATTTTAGGACTAGTAACCTACGAGCAGTACTTC. As protein: CSATILGLVTYEQYF.

This clonotype showed up just a few times. The genes are TRBV5-1 and TRBJ2-7, with TRBD1 as a possible D gene (5 bases). In germline, CDR1 is SGHRS, CDR2 YFSETQ. This CDR3 has 15 residues. Deletions cut 5 bases from V and 0 bases from J, with 15 bases between. The CDR3 region has the DNA TGCGCCAGCAGTGAAGACAGTGATGGCTCCTACGAGCAGTACTTC. It codes for CASSEDSDGSYEQYF.

This clonotype has ten or more counts. In DNA, the CDR3 is TGCGCCAGCAGCCGGACAGGTAGCAATCAGCCCCAGCATTTT. Its protein is CASSRTGSNQPQHF. V usage is TRBV5-1 and J usage is TRBJ1-5, with TRBD1 matching 7 bases. The V gene end was trimmed by 4 bases and the J gene end by 0 bases; junction bases not matched to a gene: 1. Per the germline V gene, CDR1 is SGHRS and CDR2 is YFSETQ. This CDR3 is built from 14 residues. Complete variable domain (other parts from reference TRBV5-1 and TRBJ1-5): KAGVTQTPRYLIKTRGQQVTLSCSPISGHRSVSWYQQTPGQGLQFLFEYFSETQRNKGNFPGRFSGRQFSNSRSEMNVSTLELGDSALYLCASSRTGSNQPQHFGDGTRLSIL.